The rows below give T cell receptor beta chains drawn from one sample of a study of vaccination effects on CD4 cells after COVID-19. Antigen specificity for these receptors is unknown. Generated by immunoSEQ multiplex PCR, the TCRdb table keeps only in-frame clones and is missing some. The sample yields under 30,000 clones, 73% seen once. Sequenced material: CD4+ T cells from PBMCs cultured with HCoV-NL63 spike peptides, taken before COVID-19 vaccination. The receptors come from a human donor who received a COVID-19 vaccine. Each CDR3 is given with its conserved first and last residue. The D gene is left open where the match is weak. Clone size is stated in some rows and not others, as once, few, many or a class when expanded.

>TRBV18|TRBJ2-2|NA|16|TRBD1
CASSPDRAANTGELFF
TGTGCCAGCTCACCGGACAGGGCAGCGAACACCGGGGAGCTGTTTTTT
>TRBV20-1|TRBJ1-2|NA|10|NA
CSARAGPQAF
TGCAGTGCTAGAGCTGGGCCCCAGGCCTTC
>TRBV28|TRBJ2-1|NA|15|NA
CASSQWGDADNEQFF
TGTGCCAGCAGTCAGTGGGGTGACGCCGACAATGAGCAGTTCTTC
>TRBV19|TRBJ2-1|NA|11|NA
CASSDRNEQFF
TGTGCCAGTAGCGATAGGAATGAGCAGTTCTTC
>TRBV30|TRBJ1-6|NA|17|NA
CAWTPGGDRPYNSPLHF
TGTGCCTGGACTCCCGGAGGCGACAGGCCCTATAATTCACCCCTCCACTTT
>TRBV2|TRBJ1-5|NA|12|NA
CASTTGLPPQHF
TGTGCCAGCACCACAGGCTTGCCGCCCCAGCATTTT
>TRBV6-5|TRBJ1-1|many|13|NA
CASSWGQNTEAFF
TGTGCCAGCAGTTGGGGCCAGAACACTGAAGCTTTCTTT
>TRBV6-6|TRBJ1-5|few|14|NA
CASNLLGGWQPQHF
TGTGCCAGCAATCTCCTGGGGGGATGGCAGCCCCAGCATTTT
>TRBV6-1|TRBJ2-3|NA|16|TRBD2
CASSAGLAGFTDTQYF
TGTGCCAGCAGTGCGGGACTAGCGGGATTCACAGATACGCAGTATTTT
>TRBV7-8|TRBJ2-7|once|14|NA
CASSLVDSSYEQYF
TGTGCCAGCAGCTTAGTCGATAGTTCCTACGAGCAGTACTTC
>TRBV19|TRBJ2-3|few|15|TRBD2
CASSMGGSLQDTQYF
TGTGCCAGTAGTATGGGCGGGAGTCTTCAAGATACGCAGTATTTT
>TRBV6-1|TRBJ1-2|NA|13|NA
CASSENRVDGYTF
TGTGCCAGCAGTGAAAACAGGGTAGATGGCTACACCTTC
>TRBV27|TRBJ1-1|NA|16|NA
CASSFRDGGRGTEAFF
TGTGCCAGCAGTTTCCGGGACGGGGGACGAGGCACTGAAGCTTTCTTT
>TRBV12-5|TRBJ1-5|few|11|NA
CASGLWQPQHF
TGTGCTAGTGGTTTGTGGCAGCCCCAGCATTTT
>TRBV11-2|TRBJ1-5|NA|14|TRBD1
CASSQDRGNQPQHF
TGTGCCAGCAGCCAAGACAGGGGGAATCAGCCCCAGCATTTT
>TRBV2|TRBJ2-1|NA|17|TRBD1
CASKDPEFLGQGHEQFF
TGTGCCAGCAAGGACCCCGAGTTTCTAGGACAGGGCCATGAGCAGTTCTTC
>TRBV5-1|TRBJ1-2|NA|15|NA
CASNPEGGKNYGYTF
TGCGCCAGCAACCCCGAGGGGGGCAAAAACTATGGCTACACCTTC
>TRBV7-9|TRBJ1-2|NA|16|NA
CASSLWDSPFGYGYTF
TGTGCCAGCAGCTTATGGGACTCTCCTTTTGGCTATGGCTACACCTTC
>TRBV5-1|TRBJ2-3|NA|18|TRBD2
CASSSGLAGHTSTDTQYF
TGCGCCAGCAGCTCCGGACTAGCGGGACATACTAGCACAGATACGCAGTATTTT
>TRBV28|TRBJ1-1|few|14|NA
CASRSGTPNTEAFF
TGTGCCAGCAGGTCAGGCACCCCGAACACTGAAGCTTTCTTT
>TRBV6-5|TRBJ2-2|NA|14|NA
CASRMDPGAGELFF
TGTGCCAGCAGAATGGACCCGGGTGCCGGGGAGCTGTTTTTT
>TRBV6-1|TRBJ1-2|NA|14|NA
CASSSRVGDYGYTF
TGTGCCAGCAGTTCCAGGGTAGGCGACTATGGCTACACCTTC
>TRBV6-1|TRBJ1-5|NA|14|NA
CASSEVRGNQPQHF
TGTGCCAGCAGTGAAGTACGGGGGAATCAGCCCCAGCATTTT
>TRBV7-8|TRBJ2-2|NA|18|NA
CASSLGMISGTNTGELFF
TGTGCCAGCAGCTTAGGGATGATCAGCGGCACGAACACCGGGGAGCTGTTTTTT
>TRBV18|TRBJ1-1|NA|14|TRBD1
CASSPSRTGRVAFF
TGTGCCAGCTCACCATCCAGGACAGGGCGTGTAGCTTTCTTT
>TRBV2|TRBJ2-7|NA|15|NA
CASSLWDSSSYEQYF
TGTGCCAGCAGTTTGTGGGACTCGAGCTCCTACGAGCAGTACTTC
>TRBV19|TRBJ1-5|NA|16|NA
CASTRGGQLSNQPQHF
TGTGCCAGTACCCGGGGGGGGCAGCTTAGCAATCAGCCCCAGCATTTT
>TRBV19|TRBJ1-1|NA|14|NA
CASSHPGTSYRAFF
TGTGCCAGTAGCCACCCGGGCACCTCCTATCGAGCTTTCTTT
>TRBV7-2|TRBJ1-3|NA|14|NA
CASSVQYTGNTIYF
TGTGCCAGCAGCGTACAGTATACCGGAAACACCATATATTTT
>TRBV10-3|TRBJ1-1|few|13|TRBD1
CAISPGQKTEAFF
TGTGCCATCAGTCCGGGACAGAAGACTGAAGCTTTCTTT
>TRBV18|TRBJ1-5|NA|13|NA
CASSPGGLGPQHF
TGTGCCAGCTCACCGGGGGGCCTTGGGCCCCAGCATTTT
>TRBV5-6|TRBJ1-4|few|14|NA
CASSLSPTNEKLFF
TGTGCCAGCAGCTTGAGTCCAACTAATGAAAAACTGTTTTTT
>TRBV29-1|TRBJ1-2|NA|10|NA
CSVLGPGYTF
TGCAGCGTTCTCGGGCCTGGCTACACCTTC
>TRBV18|TRBJ2-2|NA|14|NA
CASSPGGATGELFF
TGTGCCAGCTCACCAGGGGGAGCCACCGGGGAGCTGTTTTTT
>TRBV19|TRBJ2-1|NA|14|NA
CASSIEFWADEQFF
TGTGCCAGTAGTATTGAGTTTTGGGCCGATGAGCAGTTCTTC
>TRBV14|TRBJ1-4|NA|15|TRBD1
CASSQRQGAGEKLFF
TGTGCCAGCAGCCAACGACAGGGGGCAGGGGAAAAACTGTTTTTT
>TRBV6-5|TRBJ1-5|few|15|NA
CASSYSGRVRQPQHF
TGTGCCAGCAGTTACTCTGGCAGGGTAAGACAGCCCCAGCATTTT
>TRBV5-6|TRBJ1-4|few|11|NA
CASSLAGKLFF
TGTGCCAGCAGCTTGGCCGGAAAACTGTTTTTT
>TRBV5-1|TRBJ2-3|NA|16|NA
CASSPTGGGRTDTQYF
TGCGCCAGCAGCCCGACCGGCGGGGGCCGCACAGATACGCAGTATTTT
>TRBV7-7|TRBJ2-1|NA|15|NA
CASSLTRDQFNEQFF
TGTGCTAGCAGCTTAACGCGGGACCAATTCAATGAGCAGTTCTTC
>TRBV19|TRBJ1-1|NA|15|NA
CASTIGGGSATGAFF
TGTGCCAGTACCATCGGGGGCGGGTCTGCAACGGGAGCTTTCTTT
>TRBV5-1|TRBJ2-1|NA|14|NA
CASSRSEDGGEQFF
TGCGCCAGCAGCAGGAGCGAGGACGGGGGTGAGCAGTTCTTC
>TRBV5-4|TRBJ2-5|few|14|TRBD2
CASSLAGPPETQYF
TGTGCCAGCAGCTTAGCGGGACCCCCGGAGACCCAGTACTTC
>TRBV7-2|TRBJ2-5|once|12|NA
CASSGVIETQYF
TGTGCCAGCAGCGGGGTAATAGAGACCCAGTACTTC
>TRBV18|TRBJ2-7|NA|14|NA
CASSPKQTYGEQYF
TGTGCCAGCTCACCAAAACAGACCTACGGGGAGCAGTACTTC
>TRBV7-9|TRBJ2-3|NA|13|NA
CASSLATGDTQYF
TGTGCCAGCAGCTTAGCAACCGGGGATACGCAGTATTTT